This T cell receptor (beta chain) was documented in a study of blood T cell repertoires in COVID-19. Participants were aged roughly 18 to 89 years from 24 US areas. Two negative PCRs, clearance, or symptom resolution characterized the recovered Cohort 3 donors. Assay: immunoSEQ multiplex PCR; the TCRdb copy retains only in-frame clones and omits some. The table includes more than 300,000 clones, around 90% detected once. Germline V gene data show CDR1 as MNHEY and CDR2 as SMNVEV (reference sequence). The CDR3 consists of 14 residues. V dropped 8 bases and J dropped 6; count of bases not matched to a gene: 12.

The sequenced material came from PBMCs or T cells enriched from blood (not recorded which). The J gene is TRBJ2-7, the V gene TRBV27, with 8 nucleotides matching TRBD2. The TCR sequence derives from a woman aged 25 to 39 who had recovered from COVID-19. DNA of the CDR3: TGTGCCAGCCGTGAGGCGGGGGGCCTCATCGAGCAGTACTTC. As protein: CASREAGGLIEQYF.